These 24 T cell receptor beta chains came from one sample sequenced in a study of T cells in Graves' hyperthyroidism and ophthalmopathy. Template material for amplifying TCR beta CDR3 regions consisted of RNA transcripts. TCR CDR3 underwent first-round RT-PCR with the HTBI primer set. TCRdb re-analysed the multiplex PCR reads in MiXCR, keeping a single row per CDR3 protein. The sample lists around 700,000 distinct CDR3 sequences, around 20% seen once, with over 15% in the top ten. Sequencing input: blood. The receptors come from a woman in her fifties or sixties with Graves' hyperthyroidism that later progressed to Graves' ophthalmopathy.

The CDR3 coding sequence is TGTGCCAGCAGCTCCCCGTCCTGGACAGTGAACACTGAAGCTTTCTTT. It yields the protein CASSSPSWTVNTEAFF. The chain combines TRBV7-9 with TRBJ1-1; D is possibly TRBD1 (6 bases). This CDR3 is 16 amino acids long. The V and J ends lost 4 bases and 0 bases respectively, with 15 bases between them. Germline CDR1 SEHNR, CDR2 FQNEAQ (reference sequence).

This clonotype was observed many times. The rearrangement joins TRBV20-1 to TRBJ1-1; TRBD1 is a possible D gene (5 bases). Deletions cut 4 bases from V and 0 bases from J, with 18 bases between. Looked up from germline, CDR1 is DFQATT and CDR2 is SNEGSKA (reference sequence). The CDR3 length is 16 residues. The CDR3 loop reads CSAIGWGSVLNTEAFF. In nucleotides, the CDR3 is TGCAGTGCTATAGGTTGGGGCTCGGTTTTGAACACTGAAGCTTTCTTT.

This clonotype was found many times. This chain joins TRBV30 and TRBJ1-1; D gene ambiguous. The CDR3 runs 12 residues. Germline CDR1 is GTSNPN and CDR2 is SVGIG (reference sequence). Trimming pared 5 bases from V and 1 base from J, leaving 8 bases between. The CDR3 spells CAWSPGNTEAFF. CDR3 in DNA: TGTGCCTGGTCCCCGGGGAACACTGAAGCTTTCTTT.

The chain recombines TRBV5-1 with TRBJ1-1; weak D call: TRBD1 (6 bases). Germline V CDR1 and CDR2: SGHRS, YFSETQ. The CDR3 has 15 residues. The V end lost 0 bases, the J end lost 1 base, and 10 bases lay between the germline ends. The CDR3 spells CASSLVGAWNTEAFF. The CDR3 DNA sequence: TGCGCCAGCAGCTTGGTGGGGGCGTGGAACACTGAAGCTTTCTTT.

Of note for this clonotype: A much more abundant neighbour one base away suggests this may be a read error. The chain is built from TRBV27 and TRBJ1-2; TRBD1 matches 8 bases. CDR1 is MNHEY and CDR2 is SMNVEV in the germline V gene (reference sequence). The CDR3 is 15 amino acids. CDR3 DNA sequence: TGTGCCAGCAGTTCACCAGGGGGCGGCCACTATGGCCACACCTTC. Translating it yields CASSSPGGGHYGHTF.

This clonotype has a handful of counts. A much larger clone differs from this one at a single base, so this may be a read error. The chain links TRBV7-2 to TRBJ1-1; a possible D gene is TRBD1 (6 bases). V lost 1 base to trimming and J lost 0 bases, with 9 bases between them. The CDR3 runs to 15 residues. CDR1 is SGHTA, CDR2 FQGNSA, per germline. Written as DNA, the CDR3 is TGTGCCAGCAGCTTAGGGGCAGGGGTGAACACTGAAGCTTTCTTT. It specifies CASSLGAGVNTEAFF.

Only a few counts were recorded for this clonotype. The chain uses TRBV7-9 and TRBJ1-3; D uncertain. This CDR3 comprises 14 residues. Germline assignment: CDR1 SEHNR and CDR2 FQNEAQ (reference sequence). V was clipped by 4 bases and J by 0 bases, with 7 bases between them. CDR3 sequence: CASSWASSGNTIYF. The CDR3 DNA follows: TGTGCCAGCAGCTGGGCGTCCTCTGGAAACACCATATATTTT. The full variable domain, with the rest looked up from reference TRBV7-9 and TRBJ1-3, is DTGVSQNPRHKITKRGQNVTFRCDPISEHNRLYWYRQTLGQGPEFLTYFQNEAQLEKSRLLSDRFSAERPKGSFSTLEIQRTEQGDSAMYLCASSWASSGNTIYFGEGSWLTVV.

This clonotype was counted once. J is TRBJ2-6 and V is TRBV29-1; no reliable D call. Trimming took off 5 bases at V and 2 bases at J, with 1 base between the two ends. CDR1 SQVTM and CDR2 ANQGSEA come from the germline V gene. CDR3 length: 11 residues. CDR3 DNA: TGCAGCGTTCCTGGGGCCAACGTCCTGACTTTC. Translation: CSVPGANVLTF. The full variable domain, rest sourced from reference TRBV29-1 and TRBJ2-6, is SAVISQKPSRDICQRGTSLTIQCQVDSQVTMMFWYRQQPGQSLTLIATANQGSEATYESGFVIDKFPISRPNLTFSTLTVSNMSPEDSSIYLCSVPGANVLTFGAGSRLTVL.

The rearrangement links TRBV6-1 to TRBJ2-1, with unresolved D. V was clipped by 2 bases and J by 8 bases, with 10 bases between them. Germline lookup yields CDR1 MNHNS and CDR2 SASEGT. The CDR3 has 13 residues. The CDR3 DNA reads as TGTGCCAGCAGTGAAAGCCTTCTTGATGAGCAGTTCTTC. This encodes CASSESLLDEQFF.

This clonotype has a count of ten or more. The V gene is TRBV18, the J gene TRBJ2-5; D gene unclear. Trimming shortened V by 2 bases and J by 3 bases, and 10 bases separated the two germline ends. This CDR3 is built from 14 residues. The germline V gene encodes CDR1 KGHSH and CDR2 LQKENI. CDR3 sequence reads: CASSPDTLKETQYF. In DNA form, the CDR3 reads TGTGCCAGCTCACCAGACACCTTAAAAGAGACCCAGTACTTC.

The J gene is TRBJ1-2, the V gene TRBV20-1; the D is unclear. Germline assignment: CDR1 DFQATT and CDR2 SNEGSKA (reference sequence). The CDR3 is 13 amino acids. The V end lost 0 bases, the J end lost 6 bases, and 11 bases lay between the germline ends. The CDR3 region is CSARERPSDGYTF. The CDR3 DNA reads TGCAGTGCTAGAGAGAGGCCATCGGATGGCTACACCTTC.

The chain uses TRBV19 and TRBJ1-1; no clear D gene. Germline V gene sequence: CDR1 LNHDA, CDR2 SQIVND (reference sequence). There are 16 residues in the CDR3. The V end was cut by 0 bases, the J end by 6 bases, with 17 bases between. Here the CDR3 reads CASSIDMAGRAPEAFF. The CDR3 coding sequence is TGTGCCAGTAGTATAGATATGGCAGGCCGGGCCCCTGAAGCTTTCTTT.

V usage is TRBV28 and J usage is TRBJ1-5; the D is unclear. V was trimmed by 4 bases and J by 8 bases, leaving 12 bases between them. Germline V lookup: CDR1 MDHEN, CDR2 SYDVKM. The CDR3 loop spans 13 amino acids. CDR3 coding DNA: TGTGCCAGCAGTTCAGTCAGCCGAGAGCCCCAGCATTTT. It yields the protein CASSSVSREPQHF. Drawing the rest from reference TRBV28 and TRBJ1-5, the complete variable domain is DVKVTQSSRYLVKRTGEKVFLECVQDMDHENMFWYRQDPGLGLRLIYFSYDVKMKEKGDIPEGYSVSREKKERFSLILESASTNQTSMYLCASSSVSREPQHFGDGTRLSIL.

The chain uses TRBV7-9 and TRBJ1-1, with no clear D. From germline, CDR1 is SEHNR and CDR2 FQNEAQ (reference sequence). The length of the CDR3 is 14 residues. Trimming cost V 4 bases and J 1 base, with 10 bases left between them. CDR3 nucleotides: TGTGCCAGCAGCTACCTAAAGGGGAACACTGAAGCTTTCTTT. It encodes CASSYLKGNTEAFF.

In its sample, this clonotype was seen many times. The chain couples TRBV6-5 to TRBJ1-1, with TRBD1 as a possible D gene (6 bases). This CDR3 has 17 amino acids. The germline V gene has CDR1 MNHEY and CDR2 SVGAGI. The V end lost 0 bases, the J end lost 6 bases, and 20 bases lay between the germline ends. CDR3 in amino acids: CASSYSVLAGVQPEAFF. The CDR3 region has the DNA TGTGCCAGCAGTTACTCGGTTCTGGCAGGGGTACAACCTGAAGCTTTCTTT.

The rearrangement uses TRBV2 and TRBJ1-2, with 11 bases fitting TRBD1. Trimming cost V 4 bases and J 4 bases; bases outside gene matches: 8. Germline values: CDR1 SNHLY, CDR2 FYNNEI. The CDR3 is made up of 16 amino acids. CDR3 in amino acids: CASSVGDRGYVYGYTF. The DNA of the CDR3 is TGTGCCAGCAGTGTGGGGGACAGGGGGTATGTCTATGGCTACACCTTC.

On this clonotype: This could be a read error, since a much larger clone is one nucleotide away. The gene calls are TRBV20-1 and TRBJ1-1; D is perhaps TRBD1 (5 bases). V dropped 0 bases and J dropped 1 base, with 9 bases sitting between them. CDR1 DFQATT and CDR2 SNEGSKA come from the germline V gene (reference sequence). The CDR3 covers 14 residues. DNA of the CDR3: TGCAGTGCTAGAGAGCGGGGGTCGAACACTGAAGCTTTCTTT. Protein sequence: CSARERGSNTEAFF.

V usage is TRBV6-2 or TRBV6-3 and J usage is TRBJ2-2; D perhaps matches TRBD2 (6 bases). Germline loops: CDR1 MNHEY, CDR2 SVGEGT. V was trimmed by 0 bases and J by 2 bases, leaving 16 bases between them. This CDR3 comprises 18 residues. The CDR3 DNA reads as TGTGCCAGCAGTTACTCGAACTCTCGGGGGTTAAACACCGGGGAGCTGTTTTTT. Translation gives CASSYSNSRGLNTGELFF.

The chain links TRBV18 to TRBJ2-3; TRBD2 agrees at 11 bases. CDR1 KGHSH and CDR2 LQKENI come from the germline V gene. The CDR3 runs to 17 residues. The V gene end was trimmed by 6 bases and the J gene end by 0 bases; junction bases not matched to a gene: 8. The CDR3 sequence: CASSPLAGGSSTDTQYF. CDR3 DNA: TGTGCCAGCTCGCCCCTAGCGGGGGGATCTAGCACAGATACGCAGTATTTT.

The sample holds many counts of this clonotype. J is TRBJ2-1 and V is TRBV11-2, with D tentatively TRBD1 or TRBD2 (6 bases each). The CDR3 length is 16 residues. The V and J ends lost 1 base and 8 bases respectively, with 18 bases between them. Germline loops: CDR1 SGHAT, CDR2 FQNNGV. This CDR3 reads CASSLVALGGPYEQFF. CDR3 DNA: TGTGCCAGCAGCTTAGTCGCGTTAGGGGGGCCCTATGAGCAGTTCTTC.

This clonotype was counted only a few times. The chain carries TRBV5-5 and TRBJ2-7; no reliable D call. The CDR3 runs to 14 residues. In germline, CDR1 is SGHKS, CDR2 YYEKEE (reference sequence). Trimming stripped 5 bases from V and 1 base from J, with 13 bases between. The CDR3 nucleotides are TGTGCCAGCAGATACGTACACGATTCCTACGAGCAGTACTTC. Amino acid sequence: CASRYVHDSYEQYF.

In its sample, this clonotype was seen a few times. The chain joins TRBV20-1 to TRBJ1-2; D not resolved. Trimming took 3 bases from V and 0 from J, leaving 11 bases between them. Per germline, CDR1 DFQATT and CDR2 SNEGSKA (reference sequence). This CDR3 comprises 14 residues. The chain's CDR3 is CSASSERANYGYTF. CDR3 coding DNA: TGCAGTGCTAGTTCAGAGAGAGCTAACTATGGCTACACCTTC.

This clonotype has at least ten counts. The chain carries TRBV10-3 and TRBJ1-1; weak D call: TRBD1 (6 bases). Germline assignment: CDR1 ENHRY and CDR2 SYGVKD. The CDR3 loop spans 13 amino acids. V was trimmed by 6 bases and J by 3 bases, leaving 11 bases between them. The CDR3 here is CAISPGQYTEAFF. The CDR3 nucleotides are TGTGCCATCAGCCCCGGACAGTACACTGAAGCTTTCTTT.

The chain has TRBV5-1 and TRBJ2-1; tentatively, D is TRBD1 (8 bases). V was cut by 7 bases and J by 5 bases, with 19 bases left in between. The CDR3 is 15 amino acids. In germline, CDR1 is SGHRS, CDR2 YFSETQ. CDR3 amino acids: CASATGGGLDNEQFF. In DNA form, the CDR3 reads TGCGCCAGCGCAACAGGGGGAGGGTTGGACAATGAGCAGTTCTTC.